A single sample is the source of the 18 T cell receptor beta chains below, sequenced in a study of CD8+ T cells in alopecia areata. Following extraction, RNA underwent reverse transcription to cDNA, which served as the sequencing template. Profiling relied on immunoSEQ multiplex PCR, and the TCRdb table lists in-frame clones only, not all of them. The table shows around 300,000 clones, with 60% occurring only once. As for treatment: oral pan-JAK inhibitor, 5-10 mg twice daily. The specimen comprised CD4+ T cells sorted from blood, sampled around week 54, from a patient treated with tofacitinib. These receptors were taken from a human donor with alopecia areata.

This clone was seen a handful of times. This chain joins TRBV2 and TRBJ1-2; D call uncertain. V dropped 4 bases and J dropped 7 bases, with 10 bases sitting between them. The CDR3 is 12 residues long. The V gene's germline CDR1 is SNHLY and CDR2 FYNNEI. The CDR3 reads CASSGGVPGYTF. The CDR3 DNA sequence: TGTGCCAGCAGTGGCGGGGTTCCTGGCTACACCTTC.

There are a few counts of this clone. V usage is TRBV6-1 and J usage is TRBJ1-2; D gene uncertain. This CDR3 spans 12 amino acids. V was cut by 2 bases and J by 4 bases, with 5 bases left in between. Germline V gives CDR1 MNHNS, CDR2 SASEGT. The CDR3 here is CASSESSYGYTF. Here the CDR3 DNA reads TGTGCCAGCAGTGAAAGTTCCTATGGCTACACCTTC.

V gene TRBV30 combines with J gene TRBJ2-3; TRBD1 might be the D (6 bases). This CDR3 has 13 amino acids. Trimming cost V 0 bases and J 11 bases, with 15 bases left between them. Germline CDR1 and CDR2: GTSNPN and SVGIG (reference sequence). The CDR3 nucleotides are TGTGCCTGGAGTGTTCACGGGACACCGAAGCAGTATTTT. Protein product: CAWSVHGTPKQYF.

This clone was seen a few times. The rearrangement joins TRBV5-1 to TRBJ2-1; TRBD1 matches 11 bases. The CDR3 sequence is 16 residues long. Germline-derived CDR1 and CDR2 are SGHRS and YFSETQ. The V and J ends lost 4 bases and 2 bases, in that order; junction bases with no gene match: 5. CDR3 sequence reads: CASSGGQGATYNEQFF. The CDR3 region has the DNA TGCGCCAGCAGCGGAGGACAGGGGGCCACCTACAATGAGCAGTTCTTC.

The chain joins TRBV13 to TRBJ1-6, with D hard to call. V was pared by 4 bases and J by 7 bases, with 11 bases between. Germline V gene lookup returns CDR1 PRHDT and CDR2 FYEKMQ (reference sequence). CDR3 length: 14 residues. The CDR3 DNA is TGTGCCAGCAGCTCCCTCAAGGAGAATTCACCCCTCCACTTT. Amino acids: CASSSLKENSPLHF.

There are a few counts of this clone. This chain links TRBV4-1 with TRBJ1-2; 7 bases are a match to TRBD1. From germline, CDR1 is MGHRA and CDR2 YSYEKL. The CDR3 totals 16 residues. Trimming removed 1 base from V and 4 bases from J; junction bases left unmatched: 9. CDR3 sequence: CASSQAQTGTAYGYTF. Written as DNA, the CDR3 is TGCGCCAGCAGCCAAGCACAGACAGGGACCGCCTATGGCTACACCTTC.

J is TRBJ1-2 and V is TRBV19; D call uncertain. This CDR3 region has 14 residues. Trimming took 3 bases from V and 0 from J, leaving 8 bases between them. Germline-derived CDR1 and CDR2 are LNHDA and SQIVND (reference sequence). CDR3 protein: CASSIPGTNYGYTF. As DNA, the CDR3 is TGTGCCAGTAGTATTCCCGGGACTAACTATGGCTACACCTTC.

The chain uses TRBV6-5 and TRBJ2-7; D tentatively fits TRBD1 or TRBD2 (6 bases each). There are 14 residues in the CDR3. V lost 3 bases and J 3 bases, leaving 12 bases between the germline ends. CDR1 is MNHEY, CDR2 SVGAGI, per germline. Here the CDR3 reads CASSYSGASYEQYF. The CDR3 nucleotides read TGTGCCAGCAGTTATTCGGGGGCAAGCTACGAGCAGTACTTC.

The sample holds a few counts of this clone. CDR3 DNA: TGCGCCAGCAGCCAAGTCGGCAGGGAATACTATGGCTACACCTTC. The encoded protein is CASSQVGREYYGYTF. J is TRBJ1-2 and V is TRBV4-3; possibly TRBD1 for D (5 bases). The length of the CDR3 is 15 residues. V was shortened by 1 base and J by 3 bases, with 12 bases between the two germline ends. Germline CDR1 LGHNA, CDR2 YSLEER.

The rearrangement uses TRBV4-2 and TRBJ2-7; 9 nucleotides match TRBD2. CDR3 length: 15 residues. Germline V gene data show CDR1 as LGHNA and CDR2 as YNFKEQ. The V gene end was trimmed by 3 bases and the J gene end by 6 bases; junction bases not matched to a gene: 9. CDR3 in DNA: TGTGCCAGCAGCCACGAACCGGGACTAGCCGCCGAGCAGTACTTC. Protein product: CASSHEPGLAAEQYF.

V usage is TRBV5-1 and J usage is TRBJ2-7; tentative D call: TRBD1 (6 bases). Germline-derived CDR1 and CDR2 are SGHRS and YFSETQ. Trimming cost V 0 bases and J 4 bases, with 8 bases left between them. The CDR3 is 13 residues long. CDR3 protein: CASSLGQEYEQYF. CDR3 in DNA: TGCGCCAGCAGCTTGGGACAGGAGTACGAGCAGTACTTC. Full variable domain (remainder filled in from reference TRBV5-1 and TRBJ2-7): KAGVTQTPRYLIKTRGQQVTLSCSPISGHRSVSWYQQTPGQGLQFLFEYFSETQRNKGNFPGRFSGRQFSNSRSEMNVSTLELGDSALYLCASSLGQEYEQYFGPGTRLTVT.

The chain combines TRBV4-3 with TRBJ2-3; D tentatively reads TRBD1 or TRBD2 (5 bases each). Between the trimmed V and J ends, which lost 0 bases and 3 bases, there was a span of 10 bases. Germline V gives CDR1 LGHNA, CDR2 YSLEER. There are 15 residues in the CDR3. CDR3 bases: TGCGCCAGCAGCCAAGAAGGCAGGGAGACAGATACGCAGTATTTT. Translated, it gives CASSQEGRETDTQYF.

The chain uses TRBV4-2 and TRBJ2-2; 10 positions match TRBD2. J was trimmed by 6 bases and V by 1 base; bases with no gene match: 5. The CDR3 has 16 amino acids. The germline gives CDR1 LGHNA, CDR2 YNFKEQ. The CDR3 DNA follows: TGTGCCAGCAGCCAAGGCGGGACTAGCGTTTCCGGGGAGCTGTTTTTT. Translation gives CASSQGGTSVSGELFF.

V usage is TRBV6-1 and J usage is TRBJ2-5, with TRBD1 identical over 8 bases. V lost 6 bases to trimming and J lost 4 bases; unmatched junction nucleotides: 4. Germline V gene data show CDR1 as MNHNS and CDR2 as SASEGT. The CDR3 length is 13 residues. The CDR3: CASRGTGSETQYF. The CDR3 DNA reads as TGTGCCAGCAGGGGGACAGGATCAGAGACCCAGTACTTC.

In regard to this clone: The sample contains more than one DNA sequence encoding this CDR3. The V and J genes are TRBV20-1 and TRBJ2-5; D remains unclear. Looked up from germline, CDR1 is DFQATT and CDR2 is SNEGSKA (reference sequence). V lost 1 base to trimming and J lost 4 bases, with 4 bases between them. This CDR3 contains 11 residues. The CDR3 reads CSARGGETQYF. The CDR3, as DNA: TGCAGTGCTAGAGGAGGAGAGACCCAGTACTTC.

The J gene is TRBJ1-2, the V gene TRBV29-1, with D maybe TRBD1 (6 bases). This CDR3 is 12 amino acids long. V lost 6 bases and J lost 5, with 13 bases in between. CDR1 SQVTM and CDR2 ANQGSEA come from the germline V gene. CDR3 region: CSVEPGHYGYTF. For the CDR3, the DNA is TGCAGCGTGGAACCGGGACATTATGGCTACACCTTC.

In its sample, this clone was seen a few times. The chain uses TRBV18 and TRBJ2-1; 7 bases are a match to TRBD1. There are 16 residues in the CDR3. Looked up from germline, CDR1 is KGHSH and CDR2 is LQKENI. V dropped 6 bases and J dropped 10; count of bases not matched to a gene: 18. The CDR3 nucleotides read TGTGCCAGCTCCCTAAGGCGAGGACAGGCCCAACAGGAGCAGTTCTTC. Translation gives CASSLRRGQAQQEQFF.

This chain joins TRBV10-3 and TRBJ2-5; 12 bases line up with TRBD1. CDR1 is ENHRY and CDR2 is SYGVKD in the germline V gene. This CDR3 region has 16 residues. Trimming took 2 bases from V and 5 from J; bases not matched to a gene: 6. CDR3 in amino acids: CAISEPRDRGLETQYF. CDR3 coding DNA: TGTGCCATCAGTGAGCCCCGGGACAGGGGGCTGGAGACCCAGTACTTC.